This T cell receptor beta chain stems from a study of OX40 agonist ivuxolimab in advanced cancers. About the research overall: Cohort: roughly 79% men, mean age 60, aged roughly 23 to 79. General study findings and limits: Researchers did not establish what antigens the expanded peripheral T cells target. CD4+ and CD8+ blood T cells expanded clonally by week 6 at 0.1 to 3.0 mg/kg. In general, CD8+ T cells held more expanded clones than CD4+ did, on average.

Looked up from germline, CDR1 is SGHDT and CDR2 is YYEEEE. The CDR3 totals 16 residues. V was clipped by 7 bases and J by 1 base; unmatched bases: 14. Note on this clone: Antigen specificity is unknown.

The repertoire was sequenced with immunoSEQ multiplex PCR; TCRdb's copy has only in-frame clones and lacks some. The sample lists about 35,000 clones, approximately 79% occurring once. The material was CD4+ or CD8+ T cells sorted from blood, obtained in a trial of the OX40 agonist ivuxolimab. The V and J genes are TRBV5-6 and TRBJ2-7, with 7 nucleotides matching TRBD1. The receptor's source is an adult with an advanced solid tumor such as melanoma, head and neck, liver or kidney cancer. CDR3 in amino acids: CASHRGISHSSYEQYF. CDR3 nucleotides: TGTGCCAGCCACAGGGGTATATCCCACTCTTCCTACGAGCAGTACTTC.